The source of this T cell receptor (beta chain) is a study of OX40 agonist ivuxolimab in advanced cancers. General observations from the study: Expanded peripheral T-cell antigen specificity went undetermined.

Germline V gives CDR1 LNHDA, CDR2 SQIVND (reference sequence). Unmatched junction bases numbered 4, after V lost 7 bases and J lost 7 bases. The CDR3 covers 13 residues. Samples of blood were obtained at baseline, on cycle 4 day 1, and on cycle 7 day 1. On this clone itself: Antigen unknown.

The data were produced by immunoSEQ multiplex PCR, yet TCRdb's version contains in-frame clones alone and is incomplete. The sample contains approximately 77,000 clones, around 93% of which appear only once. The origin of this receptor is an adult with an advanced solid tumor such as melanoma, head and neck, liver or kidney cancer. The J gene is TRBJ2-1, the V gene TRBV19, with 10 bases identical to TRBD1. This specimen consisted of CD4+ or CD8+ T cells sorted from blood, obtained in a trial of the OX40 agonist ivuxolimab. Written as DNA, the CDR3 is TGTGCCAGTACCGGGACAGGGGTAAATGAGCAGTTCTTC. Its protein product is CASTGTGVNEQFF.